A selection of T cell receptor beta chains follows, all from one sample in a study of cytomegalovirus exposure and HLA in healthy donors. Using immunoSEQ multiplex PCR, the repertoire was profiled, and TCRdb retains in-frame clones only, with some absent. The repertoire holds approximately 100,000 clones, with more than 60% as singletons. The sequencing input was PBMCs. These receptors were obtained from a human donor in good health. CDR3s include the opening cysteine and the closing phenylalanine or tryptophan. A D gene is named only where the DNA matches it firmly. Clone size, where shown, is once, few, many, or a class for clones that have expanded.

15,TRBV18,-,TRBJ1-1,-,TGTGCCAGCTCAGAAGGGGTAGGAATGAACACTGAAGCTTTCTTT,CASSEGVGMNTEAFF
14,TRBV5-1,-,TRBJ2-1,-,TGCGCCAGCAGCTTGGACAGAAACTACAATGAGCAGTTCTTC,CASSLDRNYNEQFF
16,TRBV7-8,TRBD1,TRBJ1-2,-,TGTGCCAGCAGCTACCGGGACAGCGCTATAGTGGGGGGCTACACCTTC,CASSYRDSAIVGGYTF
16,TRBV5-4,-,TRBJ2-3,-,TGTGCCAGCAGCCGGGCTTGGGCAGGGCTCACAGATACGCAGTATTTT,CASSRAWAGLTDTQYF
15,TRBV7-9,-,TRBJ2-6,once,TGTGCCAGCAGCCTACGCATTGCGAGCGCCAACGTCCTGACTTTC,CASSLRIASANVLTF
14,TRBV19,TRBD1,TRBJ1-4,-,TGTGCCAGTAGACCGGGACAGTCTAATGAAAAACTGTTTTTT,CASRPGQSNEKLFF
14,TRBV29-1,TRBD1,TRBJ1-2,medium-sized,TGCAGCGTTTACAGCTTTGGGACAGATAATGGCTACACCTTC,CSVYSFGTDNGYTF
12,TRBV5-6,-,TRBJ2-3,few,TGTGCCAGCAGCCTTATCACAGATACGCAGTATTTT,CASSLITDTQYF
14,TRBV6-1,-,TRBJ1-5,-,TGTGCCAGCAGGGAAACAGTAAGCAATCAGCCCCAGCATTTT,CASRETVSNQPQHF
12,TRBV7-9,-,TRBJ2-7,-,TGTTCCAGCAGCCCTGACTCTTACGAGCAGTACTTC,CSSSPDSYEQYF
13,TRBV29-1,-,TRBJ1-1,-,TGCAGCGTTGAAATCGGGGCGGGGACTGAAGCTTTCTTT,CSVEIGAGTEAFF
15,TRBV29-1,TRBD1,TRBJ1-4,once,TGCAGCGTCCAAACCTACCCAGGGGGCGGCGAAAAACTGTTTTTT,CSVQTYPGGGEKLFF
14,TRBV5-1,TRBD1,TRBJ1-1,-,TGCGCCAGCAGCAACGGGACAGGGCGCGGTCGAGCTTTCTTT,CASSNGTGRGRAFF
14,TRBV21-1,-,TRBJ2-7,-,TGTGCCAGCAGCAATCTGCAGGGGGCCTACGAGCAGTACTTC,CASSNLQGAYEQYF
15,TRBV18,-,TRBJ1-2,-,TGTGCCAGCTCACTCAGCTTACAGACAATATATGGCTACACCTTC,CASSLSLQTIYGYTF
14,TRBV7-9,-,TRBJ2-5,-,TGTGCCAGCAGCTTAGACTATGCGGAAGAGACCCAGTACTTC,CASSLDYAEETQYF
15,TRBV7-2,TRBD2,TRBJ2-7,-,TGTGCCAGCAGCTTAGCGGCTAGCGGGACTTACGAGCAGTACTTC,CASSLAASGTYEQYF
18,TRBV18,TRBD1,TRBJ1-2,-,TGTGCCAGCTCACCCGAAATCGGGACAGAACAAGCTAACTATGGCTACACCTTC,CASSPEIGTEQANYGYTF
17,TRBV5-1,-,TRBJ2-5,-,TGCGCCAGCAGCCTCCCCCTTGGCGTGCAGGGTCAAGAGACCCAGTACTTC,CASSLPLGVQGQETQYF
16,TRBV6-1,-,TRBJ2-6,-,TGTGCCAGCAGTGAAGCTGGGAGAGCGGGGGCCAACGTCCTGACTTTC,CASSEAGRAGANVLTF
15,TRBV5-1,-,TRBJ1-1,-,TGCGCCAGCAGTCTCGTAAGAGGATTTGGCACTGAAGCTTTCTTT,CASSLVRGFGTEAFF
16,TRBV7-8,TRBD1,TRBJ1-2,-,TGTGCCAGCAGCAAACCTCCAGGGACAGGGGGCGGTGGCTACACCTTC,CASSKPPGTGGGGYTF
14,TRBV19,-,TRBJ1-1,once,TGTGCCAGTAGTATAAGAGGGTTTGACACTGAAGCTTTCTTT,CASSIRGFDTEAFF
14,TRBV18,TRBD1,TRBJ2-7,-,TGTGCCAGCTCACCAGGACAGGGACACTACGAGCAGTACTTC,CASSPGQGHYEQYF
15,TRBV27,TRBD1,TRBJ1-6,-,TGTGCCAGCAGTTTTACGGGACAGGGGAGTTCACCCCTCCACTTT,CASSFTGQGSSPLHF
13,TRBV10-3,TRBD1,TRBJ2-1,-,TGTGCCACCGGGACAGACTTCTACAATGAGCAGTTCTTC,CATGTDFYNEQFF
13,TRBV2,-,TRBJ2-5,medium-sized,TGTGCCAGCAGTGTTGGCTCTCCGGGGACCCAGTACTTC,CASSVGSPGTQYF
15,TRBV9,-,TRBJ2-1,-,TGTGCCAGCAGCGTAGATGCCGGGAGCCACAATGAGCAGTTCTTC,CASSVDAGSHNEQFF
14,TRBV9,TRBD2,TRBJ2-5,once,TGTGCCAGCAGCAACAGCGGGGGTATAGAGACCCAGTACTTC,CASSNSGGIETQYF
15,TRBV30,TRBD2,TRBJ2-2,-,TGTGCCTGGAGTTCTAGCGGGAGTTACACCGGGGAGCTGTTTTTT,CAWSSSGSYTGELFF